Listed below are T cell receptor beta chains from one sample, sequenced in a study of cytomegalovirus exposure and HLA in healthy donors. Measured with immunoSEQ multiplex PCR; TCRdb has only the in-frame clones, and not every one. The table lists roughly 150,000 clones, around 80% of them singletons. The material sequenced was PBMCs. These receptors came from a man aged 25 to 45 in good health. Each CDR3 is given with its conserved first and last residue. Fields, in order: V gene, D gene, clone size, J gene, CDR3 protein, CDR3 DNA. D genes are given only for firm matches. Expanded clones get a size class; other rows say once, few or many, or leave the size out.

TRBV9,-,-,TRBJ1-3,CASSGQGTIYF,TGTGCCAGCAGCGGCCAGGGCACCATATATTTT
TRBV18,-,few,TRBJ2-2,CASSPLPGDTGELFF,TGTGCCAGCTCACCCCTTCCGGGAGATACCGGGGAGCTGTTTTTT
TRBV18,-,-,TRBJ1-5,CASSDAGVSNQPQHF,TGTGCCAGCTCAGATGCAGGGGTAAGCAATCAGCCCCAGCATTTT
TRBV5-1,-,once,TRBJ1-2,CASSLGPAGGPYGYTF,TGCGCCAGCAGCTTGGGACCGGCCGGGGGGCCCTATGGCTACACCTTC
TRBV7-6,-,once,TRBJ2-1,CASSNRVIGEQFF,TGTGCCAGCAGCAACAGGGTGATTGGTGAGCAGTTCTTC
TRBV21-1,-,-,TRBJ1-6,CASSKALWGGRPYNSPLHF,TGTGCCAGCAGCAAAGCGCTTTGGGGGGGAAGGCCCTATAATTCACCCCTCCACTTT
TRBV7-3,TRBD2,-,TRBJ2-2,CASSKTTSGRGDTGELFF,TGTGCCAGCAGCAAAACCACTAGCGGGAGAGGGGACACCGGGGAGCTGTTTTTT
TRBV7-9,-,-,TRBJ1-4,CASSYGTTTTNEKLFF,TGTGCCAGCAGCTACGGGACAACAACAACTAATGAAAAACTGTTTTTT
TRBV18,-,-,TRBJ1-2,CASSPGPAGYGYTF,TGTGCCAGCTCACCTGGACCGGCGGGCTATGGCTACACCTTC
TRBV11-2,TRBD2,-,TRBJ2-7,CASSLVQGLAGPEQYF,TGTGCCAGCAGCTTAGTCCAAGGACTAGCGGGACCTGAGCAGTACTTC
TRBV4-3,TRBD2,-,TRBJ2-3,CASSQVGLAGSTDTQYF,TGCGCCAGCAGCCAAGTGGGACTAGCGGGAAGCACAGATACGCAGTATTTT
TRBV29-1,-,-,TRBJ2-7,CSVEGSGQSSYEQYF,TGCAGCGTTGAAGGCTCAGGGCAAAGCTCCTACGAGCAGTACTTC
TRBV5-1,TRBD1,-,TRBJ1-1,CAARQGVDTEAFF,TGCGCCGCCAGACAGGGGGTCGACACTGAAGCTTTCTTT
TRBV5-1,TRBD2,-,TRBJ2-7,CASSYSRTSGSSYEQYF,TGCGCCAGCAGCTACAGTCGGACTAGCGGAAGCTCCTACGAGCAGTACTTC
TRBV6-1,-,-,TRBJ1-5,CASSEGTGNQPQHF,TGTGCCAGCAGTGAAGGGACAGGCAATCAGCCCCAGCATTTT
TRBV28,-,-,TRBJ2-1,CASGRFEQFF,TGTGCAAGCGGGCGATTTGAGCAGTTCTTC
TRBV30,TRBD2,-,TRBJ2-6,CAWSTGGSGANVLTF,TGTGCCTGGAGTACGGGGGGTTCTGGGGCCAACGTCCTGACTTTC
TRBV4-1,-,few,TRBJ2-2,CASSLGQPNTGELFF,TGCGCCAGCAGCCTCGGACAGCCGAACACCGGGGAGCTGTTTTTT
TRBV9,TRBD2,few,TRBJ2-1,CASSTRLAGGHNEQFF,TGTGCCAGCAGCACCCGACTAGCGGGAGGCCACAATGAGCAGTTCTTC
TRBV2,-,-,TRBJ2-5,CASSDDGMREQYF,TGTGCCAGCAGTGACGACGGAATGAGGGAGCAGTACTTC
TRBV4-1,TRBD2,-,TRBJ2-1,CASSHLAGAMDNEQFF,TGCGCCAGCAGCCACCTAGCGGGAGCGATGGACAATGAGCAGTTCTTC
TRBV19,-,-,TRBJ2-6,CASSIPRLRSGANVLTF,TGTGCCAGTAGTATCCCTCGACTCCGCTCTGGGGCCAACGTCCTGACTTTC
TRBV11-3,-,-,TRBJ2-2,CASSSRMTGNTGELFF,TGTGCCAGCAGCTCACGTATGACAGGAAACACCGGGGAGCTGTTTTTT
TRBV7-9,-,-,TRBJ1-6,CASTGGFEISPLHF,TGTGCCAGCACGGGGGGATTTGAAATTTCACCCCTCCACTTT
TRBV2,-,-,TRBJ2-2,CASNWARDTGELFF,TGTGCCAGCAATTGGGCGCGAGACACCGGGGAGCTGTTTTTT
TRBV27,-,-,TRBJ2-7,CASSPYRVPNSYEQYF,TGTGCCAGCAGTCCCTACAGGGTACCAAACTCCTACGAGCAGTACTTC
TRBV7-9,TRBD2,once,TRBJ2-2,CSSSLVAGGPTGELFF,TGTTCCAGCAGCTTGGTAGCGGGAGGGCCCACCGGGGAGCTGTTTTTT
TRBV5-1,-,-,TRBJ2-3,CASSLGRGSTDTQYF,TGCGCCAGCAGCTTGGGGCGGGGTAGCACAGATACGCAGTATTTT
TRBV19,-,-,TRBJ1-1,CASSMGTMNTEAFF,TGTGCCAGTAGTATGGGCACAATGAACACTGAAGCTTTCTTT
TRBV6-5,TRBD1,-,TRBJ2-1,CASSLQGWYNEQFF,TGTGCCAGCAGTTTACAGGGGTGGTACAATGAGCAGTTCTTC
TRBV7-9,TRBD2,-,TRBJ2-7,CASSPKIAGVYEQYF,TGTGCCAGCAGCCCAAAAATAGCGGGAGTCTACGAGCAGTACTTC
TRBV6-5,TRBD2,-,TRBJ2-3,CASKTSADTDTQYF,TGTGCCAGCAAGACTAGCGCTGACACAGATACGCAGTATTTT
TRBV15,TRBD1,-,TRBJ1-2,CATSRPRDRANYGYTF,TGTGCCACCAGCAGACCCCGGGACAGGGCCAACTATGGCTACACCTTC
TRBV5-1,-,-,TRBJ2-5,CASSLNPAVSQETQYF,TGCGCCAGCAGCTTAAACCCAGCGGTTAGTCAAGAGACCCAGTACTTC
TRBV7-2,-,-,TRBJ1-1,CASSLNAVQRNTEAFF,TGTGCCAGCAGCTTAAATGCGGTCCAGAGGAACACTGAAGCTTTCTTT
TRBV15,-,-,TRBJ2-1,CATSRALESNEQFF,TGTGCCACCAGCAGAGCCCTAGAGTCCAATGAGCAGTTCTTC
TRBV2,TRBD1,-,TRBJ1-3,CASSPQGASGNTIYF,TGTGCCAGCAGCCCTCAGGGGGCCTCTGGAAACACCATATATTTT
TRBV6-5,-,-,TRBJ2-7,CASSYGDTSYEQYF,TGTGCCAGCAGTTACGGGGACACCTCCTACGAGCAGTACTTC
TRBV5-1,TRBD2,-,TRBJ2-1,CASSLSGVAGYNEQFF,TGCGCCAGCAGCTTGTCGGGCGTAGCGGGCTACAATGAGCAGTTCTTC
TRBV5-8,-,once,TRBJ2-5,CASSLGRAGETQYF,TGTGCCAGCAGCTTGGGGCGGGCGGGGGAGACCCAGTACTTC
TRBV6-6,-,few,TRBJ1-2,CASTRFYGYTF,TGTGCCAGCACACGGTTCTATGGCTACACCTTC
TRBV5-6,-,-,TRBJ2-3,CASSLRATDTQYF,TGTGCCAGCAGCTTGAGAGCCACAGATACGCAGTATTTT
TRBV12-5,-,-,TRBJ2-6,CASSLGVNSGANVLTF,TGTGCTAGTTCGTTAGGGGTCAACTCTGGGGCCAACGTCCTGACTTTC
TRBV27,TRBD1,once,TRBJ1-2,CASSLQGLEGYTF,TGTGCCAGCAGTCTACAGGGGCTTGAGGGCTACACCTTC
TRBV2,TRBD2,few,TRBJ2-3,CASRTSAVGDTQYF,TGTGCCAGTCGGACTAGCGCTGTAGGGGATACGCAGTATTTT
TRBV27,-,-,TRBJ1-5,CASSLLGGLNQPQHF,TGTGCCAGCAGTTTATTAGGAGGCCTCAATCAGCCCCAGCATTTT
TRBV7-2,-,-,TRBJ2-7,CASSSRQSSSYEQYF,TGTGCCAGCAGCTCGCGACAGTCTAGCTCCTACGAGCAGTACTTC
TRBV28,-,-,TRBJ1-4,CASSLWVTSGKLFF,TGTGCCAGCAGTTTATGGGTCACATCGGGAAAACTGTTTTTT
TRBV5-1,TRBD2,once,TRBJ2-3,CASSSAGLAGRVDTQYF,TGCGCCAGCAGCTCCGCCGGACTAGCGGGGAGAGTAGATACGCAGTATTTT
TRBV6-6,TRBD1,-,TRBJ2-3,CNRGSTDTQYF,TGCAACAGGGGTAGCACAGATACGCAGTATTTT